The sample holds many counts of the clone carrying this TCR beta chain. With 5 bases removed from V and 7 bases from J, the gap between germline ends came to 15 bases. Germline CDR1 LGHDT, CDR2 YNNKEL (reference sequence). This CDR3 is built from 15 residues. This sample was included in a study of blood T cell repertoires in COVID-19. Under the authors' procedure: Reference gene primers were amplified, and this amplification served to estimate nucleated cell counts. Generated by immunoSEQ multiplex PCR, the TCRdb table keeps only in-frame clones and is missing some. The V and J calls and clone size come from that table; D and trimming were worked out from the DNA. Among around 130,000 clones listed, less than 90% were seen once.

This chain links TRBV3-1 (or the pseudogene TRBV3-2) with TRBJ1-6; D gene unclear. Sequencing used peripheral blood. This receptor was taken from a man aged 60-69 years with acute or convalescent COVID-19. CDR3 in DNA: TGTGCCAGCAGCTCCCAAGCGGGCAGAAATTCACCCCTCCACTTT. Translating gives CASSSQAGRNSPLHF.